The 26 T cell receptor beta chains below all came from one sample that was sequenced in a study of T-cell memory formation after mild COVID-19. TCRdb re-called the 5' RACE reads through MiXCR, storing one row per CDR3 protein. Of 300,000 to 350,000 distinct CDR3 sequences listed, roughly 15% are singletons. The specimen sequenced was PBMCs or a T cell subset sorted from them (not recorded which). The receptors shown here come from a man younger than 35 who had mild COVID-19 (a few samples of this study predate the infection). Cell type and time point are not known.

The rearrangement joins TRBV9 to TRBJ2-3; TRBD2 agrees at 11 bases. J gave up 4 bases and V 3 bases, and 4 bases lay outside the gene matches. CDR1 SGDLS and CDR2 YYNGEE come from the germline V gene. The CDR3 runs to 15 residues. The CDR3 reads CASSGGTSGPDTQYF. The CDR3 DNA is TGTGCCAGCAGCGGAGGGACTAGCGGACCAGATACGCAGTATTTT.

This clonotype was recorded once. CDR3 sequence (DNA): TGTGCCAGCAGCGCAACAGGGGGAGCTAACTATGGCTACACCTTC. Translated: CASSATGGANYGYTF. The V and J genes are TRBV6-1 and TRBJ1-2; 8 nucleotides match TRBD1. The V segment lost 6 bases and the J segment 0 bases; nucleotides outside the gene matches: 6. This CDR3 comprises 15 residues. The germline CDR1 and CDR2 sequences are MNHNS and SASEGT.

This rearrangement joins TRBV27 to TRBJ2-7; 11 bases match TRBD2. CDR3 length equals 16 residues. V lost 10 bases and J lost 2; bases outside the gene matches: 13. CDR1 and CDR2 from the germline V gene are MNHEY and SMNVEV (reference sequence). The CDR3 loop is CATHRLAGGRTYEQYF. DNA of the CDR3: TGTGCCACCCACCGCCTAGCGGGGGGCCGGACCTACGAGCAGTACTTC.

This clonotype came up a few times. The V gene is TRBV11-2, the J gene TRBJ2-5; 12 positions match TRBD2. Germline V CDR1 and CDR2: SGHAT, FQNNGV. J lost 5 bases, V lost 0 bases, and 19 bases had no gene match. The CDR3 runs 21 residues. CDR3 bases: TGTGCCAGCAGCTTAGATAGCTTTTCGCCGGCTAGCGGGGGGGCCGTGGAGACCCAGTACTTC. Its translation is CASSLDSFSPASGGAVETQYF.

The genes are TRBV7-6 and TRBJ1-3, with D perhaps TRBD1 (5 bases). This CDR3 spans 16 amino acids. V gave up 5 bases and J gave up 3 bases, with 17 bases separating them. In germline, CDR1 is SGHVS, CDR2 FNYEAQ. The CDR3 protein is CASSPRPGARGNTIYF. In nucleotides, the CDR3 is TGTGCCAGCAGCCCTCGTCCCGGGGCGCGTGGAAACACCATATATTTT.

There are a few counts of this clonotype. V is TRBV4-2 and J is TRBJ1-1; no clear D. Germline lookup yields CDR1 LGHNA and CDR2 YNFKEQ. With 0 bases removed from V and 4 bases from J, the gap between germline ends came to 9 bases. CDR3 length: 14 amino acids. Here the CDR3 DNA reads TGTGCCAGCAGCCAAGATTCTGGGCTCACTGAAGCTTTCTTT. Its protein product is CASSQDSGLTEAFF.

The rearrangement joins TRBV2 to TRBJ1-5; D unclear. The CDR3 totals 15 residues. V gave up 2 bases and J gave up 0 bases, with 8 bases separating them. Germline values: CDR1 SNHLY, CDR2 FYNNEI. CDR3 bases: TGTGCCAGCAGTGAATCGTCGGGTAGCAATCAGCCCCAGCATTTT. It specifies CASSESSGSNQPQHF. Using reference TRBV2 and TRBJ1-5 for the parts outside the CDR3, the full variable domain is EPEVTQTPSHQVTQMGQEVILRCVPISNHLYFYWYRQILGQKVEFLVSFYNNEISEKSEIFDDQFSVERPDGSNFTLKIRSTKLEDSAMYFCASSESSGSNQPQHFGDGTRLSIL.

V is TRBV29-1 and J is TRBJ2-7, with TRBD1 matching 7 bases. The V gene end was trimmed by 6 bases and the J gene end by 3 bases; junction bases not matched to a gene: 8. The CDR3 consists of 13 residues. From germline, CDR1 is SQVTM and CDR2 ANQGSEA. CDR3 DNA: TGCAGCGTCGTACCGACAGGGAACTACGAGCAGTACTTC. Residues: CSVVPTGNYEQYF.

In this sample, this clonotype turned up a few times. The V gene is TRBV5-1, the J gene TRBJ2-5; D is ambiguous. V was pared by 0 bases and J by 2 bases, with 8 bases between. The germline gives CDR1 SGHRS, CDR2 YFSETQ. The CDR3 runs to 14 residues. CDR3 DNA: TGCGCCAGCAGCTTGGTGAACGAACAAGAGACCCAGTACTTC. Its protein product is CASSLVNEQETQYF.

This clonotype was observed a handful of times. The gene calls are TRBV9 and TRBJ2-2, with D possibly being TRBD2 (5 bases). Germline V gene lookup returns CDR1 SGDLS and CDR2 YYNGEE. The CDR3 length is 16 residues. V lost 4 bases to trimming and J lost 4 bases, with 17 bases between them. The CDR3 protein is CASSPRAGAGTGELFF. The CDR3 coding sequence is TGTGCCAGCAGCCCCCGCGCGGGTGCGGGCACCGGGGAGCTGTTTTTT.

This sequence joins TRBV21-1 and TRBJ2-5; the D segment call TRBD2 is taken from the table without a DNA check. TRBV21-1 has pseudogene status. The CDR3 extends over 13 amino acids. In DNA form, the CDR3 reads TGTGCCAGAGGAGGCAGGAGGAAAGAGACCCAGTACTTC. Residues: CARGGRRKETQYF.

V is TRBV20-1 and J is TRBJ1-5, with a weak D call TRBD1 (5 bases). Per the germline V gene, CDR1 is DFQATT and CDR2 is SNEGSKA (reference sequence). V shed 1 base and J shed 5 bases, with 9 bases lying between them. The CDR3 runs to 13 residues. CDR3 loop: CSARAGLDQPQHF. The CDR3, as DNA: TGCAGTGCTAGAGCAGGGTTGGATCAGCCCCAGCATTTT.

The rearrangement uses TRBV6-6 and TRBJ2-3; tentative D call: TRBD1 (6 bases). TRBJ2-5 explains the end of the DNA better; the J call may be wrong. The CDR3 runs 14 residues. From germline, CDR1 is MNHNY and CDR2 SVGAGI (reference sequence). CDR3 DNA sequence: TGTGCCAGCAGCCACCGACAGGAGCAAGAGACCCAGTACTTC. Residues: CASSHRQEQETQYF.

The rearrangement joins TRBV3-1 to TRBJ2-3, with D perhaps TRBD2 (5 bases). The CDR3 runs to 12 residues. Germline V gives CDR1 LGHDT, CDR2 YNNKEL (reference sequence). Trimming stripped 4 bases from V and 8 bases from J, with 10 bases between. Here the CDR3 DNA reads TGTGCCAGCAGCCTCAGCGGAACTACGCAGTATTTT. Its protein is CASSLSGTTQYF.

There are many counts of this clonotype. The DNA of the CDR3 is TGTGCCAGCAGCTTAAGCTTTGTGGTCGGGGACACTGAAGCTTTCTTT. The encoded protein is CASSLSFVVGDTEAFF. The chain has TRBV7-2 and TRBJ1-1; no definite D call. Germline values: CDR1 SGHTA, CDR2 FQGNSA. The V gene lost 2 bases and the J gene lost 3 bases, with 16 bases spanning the gap. The CDR3 runs 16 residues.

The chain combines TRBV5-4 with TRBJ1-1; no definite D call. V lost 4 bases, J lost 5 bases, and 18 bases lay in between. The CDR3 extends over 15 amino acids. From germline, CDR1 is SGHNT and CDR2 YYREEE (reference sequence). The CDR3 sequence: CASSPQNVMRTEAFF. In nucleotides, the CDR3 is TGTGCCAGCAGCCCTCAGAACGTCATGAGGACTGAAGCTTTCTTT.

This clonotype has at least ten counts. The chain joins TRBV20-1 to TRBJ1-1; possible D gene TRBD1, 6 bases. The CDR3 has 13 residues. The V gene lost 5 bases and the J gene lost 1 base, with 11 bases spanning the gap. The germline V gene has CDR1 DFQATT and CDR2 SNEGSKA (reference sequence). The CDR3 reads CSAGKGQNTEAFF. CDR3 DNA: TGCAGTGCTGGAAAGGGACAGAACACTGAAGCTTTCTTT.

The V and J genes are TRBV7-3 and TRBJ2-3; the D call may be TRBD1 or TRBD2 (5 bases each). The CDR3 extends over 14 amino acids. From germline, CDR1 is SGHTA and CDR2 FQGTGA. Trimming stripped 8 bases from V and 1 base from J, with 13 bases between. The CDR3 nucleotides read TGTGCCAGCGGAAGGGACGGCCGCACAGATACGCAGTATTTT. Its translation is CASGRDGRTDTQYF.

This clonotype has only a few counts. This rearrangement joins TRBV6-5 to TRBJ1-1; a possible D gene is TRBD1 (6 bases). The V gene's germline CDR1 is MNHEY and CDR2 SVGAGI. There are 15 residues in the CDR3. V lost 6 bases to trimming and J lost 1 base, with 15 bases between them. The DNA of the CDR3 is TGTGCCAGCAGGCATTTCGGGGGGGCGAACACTGAAGCTTTCTTT. This encodes CASRHFGGANTEAFF.

The genes are TRBV4-2 and TRBJ1-2; D gene ambiguous. Germline V gene data show CDR1 as LGHNA and CDR2 as YNFKEQ. The CDR3 totals 13 residues. V was clipped by 0 bases and J by 3 bases, with 5 bases between them. The CDR3 sequence: CASSQDLDYGYTF. The CDR3, as DNA: TGTGCCAGCAGCCAAGATTTAGACTATGGCTACACCTTC.

The CDR3 coding sequence is TGCGCCAGCAGCATGGGGACAGCTAGCACAGATACGCAGTATTTT. Protein sequence: CASSMGTASTDTQYF. V is TRBV5-1 and J is TRBJ2-3, with 7 nucleotides matching TRBD1. CDR1 and CDR2 (germline): SGHRS, YFSETQ. Unmatched junction bases numbered 5, after V lost 4 bases and J lost 0 bases. This CDR3 region has 15 residues.

This clonotype has a handful of counts. The J gene is TRBJ1-3, the V gene TRBV4-3, with 10 bases identical to TRBD1. Germline V gene lookup returns CDR1 LGHNA and CDR2 YSLEER. This CDR3 contains 17 residues. Unmatched junction bases numbered 7, after V lost 1 base and J lost 4 bases. This chain's CDR3 is CASSQADRGQFGNTIYF. The CDR3 DNA sequence: TGCGCCAGCAGCCAAGCCGACAGGGGGCAGTTCGGAAACACCATATATTTT.

Only a few counts were recorded for this clonotype. The J gene is TRBJ2-7, the V gene TRBV2; no definite D call. Germline V lookup: CDR1 SNHLY, CDR2 FYNNEI. The CDR3 sequence is 13 residues long. V was pared by 4 bases and J by 12 bases, with 19 bases between. CDR3 region: CASSVFVGDSTYF. CDR3 sequence (DNA): TGTGCCAGCAGTGTGTTTGTAGGAGACTCGACGTACTTC.

This sequence joins TRBV12-3 or TRBV12-4 and TRBJ2-2, with unresolved D. The germline V and J ends were trimmed by 6 bases and 5 bases, with 19 bases remaining between them. The CDR3 totals 16 residues. In nucleotides, the CDR3 is TGTGCCAGCAGCTTAATGGTCATCCGGAGTACCGGGGAGCTGTTTTTT. This gives the protein CASSLMVIRSTGELFF.

This clonotype was seen ten or more times. The V and J genes are TRBV20-1 and TRBJ1-2; TRBD1 matches at 10 bases. The CDR3 sequence is 14 residues long. V gave up 5 bases and J gave up 7 bases; unmatched junction bases: 10. The V gene's germline CDR1 is DFQATT and CDR2 SNEGSKA (reference sequence). CDR3 bases: TGCAGTGCTGAAGGGGACAGGGGAAAGGGTGGCTACACCTTC. This translates into CSAEGDRGKGGYTF.

This clonotype was seen a few times. This sequence joins TRBV29-1 and TRBJ1-1; D not certain. The CDR3 is 12 residues long. Germline-derived CDR1 and CDR2 are SQVTM and ANQGSEA. The V gene lost 2 bases and the J gene lost 0 bases, with 4 bases spanning the gap. CDR3: CSVEKMNTEAFF. The CDR3 coding sequence is TGCAGCGTTGAAAAGATGAACACTGAAGCTTTCTTT. Supplemented by reference TRBV29-1 and TRBJ1-1, the full variable domain reads SAVISQKPSRDICQRGTSLTIQCQVDSQVTMMFWYRQQPGQSLTLIATANQGSEATYESGFVIDKFPISRPNLTFSTLTVSNMSPEDSSIYLCSVEKMNTEAFFGQGTRLTVV.